The source of this T cell receptor beta chain is a study of Ad26.COV2.S vaccination and SARS-CoV-2 variants. Germline V gene data show CDR1 as SGDLS and CDR2 as YYNGEE. This CDR3 is 17 amino acids long. V was clipped by 3 bases and J by 10 bases; unmatched bases: 16. Findings and limits, study-wide: Vaccine recipients showed a spike-specific TCR breadth that was higher than in placebo recipients. Breadth of non-spike TCRs did not differ between vaccinees and placebo recipients.

The treatment was: about 20 received Ad26.COV2.S at low or high dose, single or two shots; several received placebo; per-sample allocation not given. Sampling occurred on day 63 after the first vaccine or placebo injection. This clone was observed a few times. Its matching antigen is unknown. Sequenced by immunoSEQ multiplex PCR; TCRdb stores in-frame clones only, minus some. Here the sample spans hundreds of thousands of clones, around 89% being singletons. Sequenced material: peripheral blood, taken in a trial of Ad26.COV2.S vaccine versus placebo. This TCR came from a person aged 18-60 years who received the Ad26.COV2.S COVID-19 vaccine or a placebo. The chain links TRBV9 to TRBJ2-1; 10 nucleotides agree with TRBD2. The CDR3 DNA follows: TGTGCCAGCAGCGACCCTATGGGGAAGCGGGGGGGTCACGAGCAGTTCTTC. It translates to CASSDPMGKRGGHEQFF.